Presented here are 26 T cell receptor beta chains from one specimen sequenced in a study of T cell clonotyping in hematopoietic cell transplantation. Assay used: immunoSEQ multiplex PCR; TCRdb lists only in-frame clones, some missing. Seen here are roughly 30,000 clones, 92% observed once, and the top ten hold roughly 10%. Material: PBMCs, obtained 100 days after allogeneic stem cell transplant. Source of these receptors: a female patient aged 50 to 65 who had an allogeneic stem cell transplant from a related donor, so the T cells may come from the graft donor. Some clones in this sample may be carry-over from other donors' samples.

V gene TRBV19 combines with J gene TRBJ1-5; the D gene is possibly TRBD1 (6 bases). CDR1 is LNHDA and CDR2 is SQIVND in the germline V gene (reference sequence). Trimming pared 1 base from V and 6 bases from J, leaving 10 bases between. CDR3 length: 14 amino acids. Here the CDR3 reads CASSIVEGVQPQHF. The CDR3 DNA follows: TGTGCCAGTAGTATAGTAGAGGGGGTTCAGCCCCAGCATTTT.

The V call is TRBV19, the J call TRBJ1-1; D is undetermined. Germline V gene lookup returns CDR1 LNHDA and CDR2 SQIVND (reference sequence). The CDR3 covers 11 residues. Trimming stripped 6 bases from V and 8 bases from J, with 10 bases between. The CDR3 is CASRTLGEAFF. The CDR3 DNA reads TGTGCCAGTAGGACGTTAGGCGAAGCTTTCTTT. Supplemented by reference TRBV19 and TRBJ1-1, the full variable domain reads DGGITQSPKYLFRKEGQNVTLSCEQNLNHDAMYWYRQDPGQGLRLIYYSQIVNDFQKGDIAEGYSVSREKKESFPLTVTSAQKNPTAFYLCASRTLGEAFFGQGTRLTVV.

The J gene is TRBJ1-5, the V gene TRBV10-3; D remains ambiguous. Germline lookup yields CDR1 ENHRY and CDR2 SYGVKD. The CDR3 is 17 residues long. V gave up 10 bases and J gave up 6 bases, with 28 bases separating them. The CDR3 nucleotides read TGTGCCACCGGATCATTCTCATCGGGCCGACGGGGTCAGCCCCAGCATTTT. The encoded protein is CATGSFSSGRRGQPQHF.

V is TRBV5-1 and J is TRBJ2-7; 10 bases are shared with TRBD1. The V and J ends lost 4 bases and 1 base, in that order; junction bases with no gene match: 5. Looked up from germline, CDR1 is SGHRS and CDR2 is YFSETQ. The CDR3 is 15 residues long. CDR3 coding DNA: TGCGCCAGCAGCGTAACGGACAGGGGGTCCTACGAGCAGTACTTC. Protein sequence: CASSVTDRGSYEQYF.

The CDR3 bases are TGCGCCAGCAGCTTGAATCAACGGGTGGGAGGGGCGGCAACTGAAGCTTTCTTT. This encodes CASSLNQRVGGAATEAFF. The rearrangement uses TRBV5-1 and TRBJ1-1; D is possibly TRBD1 (5 bases). Germline V gives CDR1 SGHRS, CDR2 YFSETQ. The CDR3 totals 18 residues. Trimming shortened V by 1 base and J by 5 bases, and 24 bases separated the two germline ends.

The V call is TRBV5-1, the J call TRBJ1-2; D unresolved. V shed 3 bases and J shed 3 bases, with 9 bases lying between them. CDR3 length: 13 residues. Germline V gene lookup returns CDR1 SGHRS and CDR2 YFSETQ. In DNA, the CDR3 is TGCGCCAGCAGCTACGGCAGCCACTATGGCTACACCTTC. It codes for CASSYGSHYGYTF. Combining the CDR3 with reference TRBV5-1 and TRBJ1-2 gives the whole variable domain KAGVTQTPRYLIKTRGQQVTLSCSPISGHRSVSWYQQTPGQGLQFLFEYFSETQRNKGNFPGRFSGRQFSNSRSEMNVSTLELGDSALYLCASSYGSHYGYTFGSGTRLTVV.

The rearrangement links TRBV27 to TRBJ1-2; D perhaps matches TRBD1 (6 bases). CDR3 length equals 15 residues. Germline lookup yields CDR1 MNHEY and CDR2 SMNVEV (reference sequence). V was trimmed by 0 bases and J by 3 bases, leaving 11 bases between them. The CDR3 nucleotides are TGTGCCAGCAGTTTATCAGGGGGGTATTACTATGGCTACACCTTC. Amino acids: CASSLSGGYYYGYTF.

V usage is TRBV7-2 and J usage is TRBJ1-1; the D is unclear. CDR3 size: 13 residues. CDR1 is SGHTA, CDR2 FQGNSA, per germline. The V end was cut by 3 bases, the J end by 10 bases, with 15 bases between. The DNA for the CDR3 is TGTGCCAGCAGCTTTGCCGACACGGGTCGAGCTTTCTTT. Its protein is CASSFADTGRAFF.

V usage is TRBV2 and J usage is TRBJ1-5; D is unresolved. V was cut by 3 bases and J by 6 bases, with 9 bases left in between. CDR1 and CDR2 from the germline V gene are SNHLY and FYNNEI. The CDR3 runs to 13 residues. CDR3 DNA: TGTGCCAGCAGTGATTCATGGGGTCAGCCCCAGCATTTT. The encoded protein is CASSDSWGQPQHF. The full variable domain, rest sourced from reference TRBV2 and TRBJ1-5, is EPEVTQTPSHQVTQMGQEVILRCVPISNHLYFYWYRQILGQKVEFLVSFYNNEISEKSEIFDDQFSVERPDGSNFTLKIRSTKLEDSAMYFCASSDSWGQPQHFGDGTRLSIL.

The chain has TRBV5-1 and TRBJ2-3, with D perhaps matching TRBD2 (5 bases). The CDR3 spans 15 residues. Germline CDR1 reads SGHRS; CDR2 reads YFSETQ. Trimming pared 0 bases from V and 2 bases from J, leaving 10 bases between. CDR3: CASSLDSGYTDTQYF. The CDR3 nucleotides are TGCGCCAGCAGCTTGGATTCGGGGTACACAGATACGCAGTATTTT.

The chain links TRBV29-1 to TRBJ1-5, with D possibly matching TRBD1 (5 bases). Looked up from germline, CDR1 is SQVTM and CDR2 is ANQGSEA. The CDR3 runs 14 residues. Trimming removed 3 bases at V and 0 bases at J, with 9 bases between. The CDR3 nucleotides are TGCAGCGTTGATTCGGGGGGTAGCAATCAGCCCCAGCATTTT. As protein: CSVDSGGSNQPQHF.

The rearrangement links TRBV15 to TRBJ2-5, with 11 bases lining up with TRBD2. The germline CDR1 and CDR2 sequences are LNHNV and YYDKDF (reference sequence). J was trimmed by 4 bases and V by 2 bases; bases with no gene match: 6. The CDR3 has 16 amino acids. The CDR3 DNA is TGTGCCACCAGCAGACAAAATAGCGGGGGGGCAGAGACCCAGTACTTC. It is translated as CATSRQNSGGAETQYF.

This rearrangement joins TRBV9 to TRBJ1-2; the D is unclear. The CDR3 loop spans 12 amino acids. The germline V gene encodes CDR1 SGDLS and CDR2 YYNGEE. V lost 3 bases and J lost 13, with 16 bases in between. The CDR3 region has the DNA TGTGCCAGCAGCGCTACCCCCGCCAGACGCACCTTC. Translation gives CASSATPARRTF.

The V gene is TRBV6-6, the J gene TRBJ2-5; a possible D gene is TRBD2 (6 bases). Per the germline V gene, CDR1 is MNHNY and CDR2 is SVGAGI (reference sequence). With 8 bases removed from V and 3 bases from J, the gap between germline ends came to 16 bases. The CDR3 is 14 amino acids. The CDR3 region has the DNA TGTGCCAGCTATTCCCGGGGGTGGGAAGAGACCCAGTACTTC. Translating gives CASYSRGWEETQYF.

The genes are TRBV5-6 and TRBJ1-2; D unclear. The CDR3 covers 11 residues. Between the trimmed V and J ends, which lost 2 bases and 3 bases, there was a span of 2 bases. Per germline, CDR1 SGHDT and CDR2 YYEEEE. Here the CDR3 reads CASSFHYGYTF. The CDR3 DNA is TGTGCCAGCAGCTTCCACTATGGCTACACCTTC.

The chain links TRBV2 to TRBJ1-2; the D is unclear. CDR3 size: 12 residues. The V end was cut by 7 bases, the J end by 5 bases, with 11 bases between. Germline loops: CDR1 SNHLY, CDR2 FYNNEI. In nucleotides, the CDR3 is TGTGCCAGCAAAGAAAACCATTATGGCTACACCTTC. Amino acids: CASKENHYGYTF.

This rearrangement joins TRBV6-5 to TRBJ1-3; D gene unclear. V lost 1 base and J lost 0, with 7 bases in between. Per germline, CDR1 MNHEY and CDR2 SVGAGI. This CDR3 comprises 15 residues. The CDR3 region has the DNA TGTGCCAGCAGTTACTTAAGAGGCTCTGGAAACACCATATATTTT. Translation: CASSYLRGSGNTIYF.

Regarding this clone: A read error may account for a junction end that differs from germline. The rearrangement uses TRBV7-2 and TRBJ1-5; D is perhaps TRBD1 (6 bases). Germline CDR1 SGHTA, CDR2 FQGNSA. There are 15 residues in the CDR3. CDR3 loop: CASTLKGEWGQPQHF. DNA for the CDR3: TGTGCCAGCACCTTAAAGGGGGAGTGGGGTCAGCCCCAGCATTTT.

V usage is TRBV19 and J usage is TRBJ1-5, with a weak D call TRBD1 (5 bases). This CDR3 has 14 residues. Trimming pared 3 bases from V and 6 bases from J, leaving 12 bases between. Germline V gene sequence: CDR1 LNHDA, CDR2 SQIVND (reference sequence). DNA of the CDR3: TGTGCCAGTAGTATCCCGCCCGGGGGTCAGCCCCAGCATTTT. Translated: CASSIPPGGQPQHF. The full variable domain, rest sourced from reference TRBV19 and TRBJ1-5, is DGGITQSPKYLFRKEGQNVTLSCEQNLNHDAMYWYRQDPGQGLRLIYYSQIVNDFQKGDIAEGYSVSREKKESFPLTVTSAQKNPTAFYLCASSIPPGGQPQHFGDGTRLSIL.

The V gene is TRBV19, the J gene TRBJ1-2; 12 bases match TRBD1. Trimming removed 5 bases from V and 4 bases from J; junction bases left unmatched: 8. The CDR3 is made up of 16 amino acids. Germline V lookup: CDR1 LNHDA, CDR2 SQIVND (reference sequence). The CDR3 bases are TGTGCCAGTAGTCGGGACAGGGGGCCTGGAGGCTATGGCTACACCTTC. This sequence encodes CASSRDRGPGGYGYTF. Variable domain in full (rest from reference TRBV19 and TRBJ1-2): DGGITQSPKYLFRKEGQNVTLSCEQNLNHDAMYWYRQDPGQGLRLIYYSQIVNDFQKGDIAEGYSVSREKKESFPLTVTSAQKNPTAFYLCASSRDRGPGGYGYTFGSGTRLTVV.

This rearrangement joins TRBV4-2 to TRBJ2-5, with a tentative D call TRBD2 (7 bases). Germline CDR1 LGHNA, CDR2 YNFKEQ. V was trimmed by 0 bases and J by 5 bases, leaving 13 bases between them. The CDR3 extends over 15 amino acids. This CDR3 is CASSQDGGAWETQYF. The CDR3 region has the DNA TGTGCCAGCAGCCAAGATGGGGGGGCTTGGGAGACCCAGTACTTC.

The chain combines TRBV5-1 with TRBJ2-7; TRBD1 matches at 8 bases. The CDR3 consists of 14 residues. Germline CDR1 reads SGHRS; CDR2 reads YFSETQ. V gave up 2 bases and J gave up 3 bases; unmatched junction bases: 4. The CDR3 spells CASSFGGQGYEQYF. The CDR3 DNA is TGCGCCAGCAGCTTTGGCGGACAGGGCTACGAGCAGTACTTC.

The chain carries TRBV20-1 and TRBJ2-3; the D is unclear. Trimming cost V 3 bases and J 6 bases, with 7 bases left between them. Germline V gives CDR1 DFQATT, CDR2 SNEGSKA (reference sequence). The CDR3 length is 11 residues. CDR3 sequence: CSARNQDTQYF. CDR3 in DNA: TGCAGTGCTAGGAACCAGGATACGCAGTATTTT.

The chain recombines TRBV9 with TRBJ2-2; 9 bases agree with TRBD2. Germline CDR1 is SGDLS and CDR2 is YYNGEE. Unmatched junction bases numbered 9, after V lost 3 bases and J lost 3 bases. CDR3 size: 17 residues. CDR3 region: CASSEASGAWDTGELFF. For the CDR3, the DNA is TGTGCCAGCAGCGAGGCTAGCGGGGCATGGGACACCGGGGAGCTGTTTTTT.

The chain uses TRBV30 and TRBJ1-2; 8 bases match TRBD1. Germline values: CDR1 GTSNPN, CDR2 SVGIG (reference sequence). J gave up 3 bases and V 4 bases, and 10 bases lay outside the gene matches. The CDR3 extends over 15 amino acids. In nucleotides, the CDR3 is TGTGCCTGGAACTCCCGAGACAGGGGCTACTATGGCTACACCTTC. Its protein is CAWNSRDRGYYGYTF.

V and J are TRBV5-6 and TRBJ2-1; perhaps TRBD1 as D (6 bases). CDR3 length: 16 residues. Germline V gene sequence: CDR1 SGHDT, CDR2 YYEEEE. V was cut by 4 bases and J by 4 bases, with 18 bases left in between. The DNA for the CDR3 is TGTGCCAGCAGCATATGGACAGCACCCGAGTACAATGAGCAGTTCTTC. Translating it yields CASSIWTAPEYNEQFF.